This T cell receptor beta chain is from a study of cytomegalovirus exposure and HLA in healthy donors. Broader study findings: With further analysis later on, most CMV-associated TCR beta chains appeared HLA-restricted. A later analysis linked a missense DCLRE1C variant to TCR beta V- and J-gene trimming.

This PCR relied on a set of 60 Vbeta primers and 13 Jbeta primers. The assay was immunoSEQ multiplex PCR, and TCRdb's table has in-frame clones only and misses some. The repertoire has just over 150,000 clones, about three quarters of them found once; the top ten carry 2.5% to 3.5%. On this clone itself: Its antigen remains unidentified.

The sequence came from a woman between 35 and 50 years old in good health and CMV-seronegative. Sequenced sample: PBMCs.

The CDR3 coding sequence is TGTGCCAGCAGCGGAGGGACTAGTAGCATTCACGAGCAGTACTTC. Its protein product is CASSGGTSSIHEQYF. J is TRBJ2-7 and V is TRBV9; 8 bases agree with TRBD2. With V trimmed by 3 bases and J by 5 bases, 10 bases remained unmatched. The CDR3 runs to 15 residues. From germline, CDR1 is SGDLS and CDR2 YYNGEE.